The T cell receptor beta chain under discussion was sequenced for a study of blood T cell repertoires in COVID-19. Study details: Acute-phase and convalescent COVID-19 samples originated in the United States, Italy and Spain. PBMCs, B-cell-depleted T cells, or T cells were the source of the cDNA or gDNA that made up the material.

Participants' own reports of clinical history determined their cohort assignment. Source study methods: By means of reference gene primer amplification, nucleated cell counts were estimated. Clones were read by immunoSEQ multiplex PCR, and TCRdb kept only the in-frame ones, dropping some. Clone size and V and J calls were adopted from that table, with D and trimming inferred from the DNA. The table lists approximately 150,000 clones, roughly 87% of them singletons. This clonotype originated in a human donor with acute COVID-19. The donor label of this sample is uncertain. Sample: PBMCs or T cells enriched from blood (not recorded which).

The CDR3 reads CASSLGQYNSPLHF. For the CDR3, the DNA is TGTGCCAGCAGTCTAGGACAGTATAATTCACCCCTCCACTTT. The chain has TRBV6-5 and TRBJ1-6; D is possibly TRBD1 (6 bases). CDR3 size: 14 residues. Germline V gene data show CDR1 as MNHEY and CDR2 as SVGAGI. The V gene lost 5 bases and the J gene lost 4 bases, with 9 bases spanning the gap.